This T cell receptor (beta chain) was sequenced in a study of neurological immune-mediated disorders. Study-wide findings and caveats: The absence of shared CDR3 amino acid sequences among expanded clones across subjects suggests private repertoires in all groups.

The table lists this clonotype with many counts. Its antigen remains unknown. The CDR3 sequence is 17 residues long. Germline V lookup: CDR1 SEHNR, CDR2 FQNEAQ (reference sequence). J lost 6 bases, V lost 5 bases, and 14 bases had no gene match. TCRdb analysed the 5' RACE reads with MiXCR anew, one entry per CDR3 protein. This table holds roughly 45,000 distinct CDR3 sequences, approximately 13% found once. Time point noted: longitudinal time-point 3. It was blood bank volunteers in Maryland, USA who made up the healthy controls. PBMCs numbering 2 million and stored at -80 C yielded the unsorted libraries.

The chain joins TRBV7-9 to TRBJ2-1, with 9 positions matching TRBD1. Sequencing was carried out using PBMCs. The sequence was collected from a young man in good health. The CDR3 DNA sequence: TGTGCCAGCAGCCCTCGACAGGGGGAACACGGAGGCAATGAGCAGTTCTTC. Its protein product is CASSPRQGEHGGNEQFF.